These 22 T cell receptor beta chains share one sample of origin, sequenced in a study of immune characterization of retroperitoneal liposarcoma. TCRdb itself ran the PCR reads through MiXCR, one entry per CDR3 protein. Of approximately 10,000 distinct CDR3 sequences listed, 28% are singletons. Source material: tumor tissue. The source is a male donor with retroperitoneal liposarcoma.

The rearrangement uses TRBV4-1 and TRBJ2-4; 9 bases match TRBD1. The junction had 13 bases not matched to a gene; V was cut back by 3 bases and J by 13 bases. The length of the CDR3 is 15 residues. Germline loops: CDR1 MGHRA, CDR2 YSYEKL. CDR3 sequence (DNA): TGCGCCAGCAGCCACACGGGGACAGGGTGGGATGAGCAGTACTTC. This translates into CASSHTGTGWDEQYF.

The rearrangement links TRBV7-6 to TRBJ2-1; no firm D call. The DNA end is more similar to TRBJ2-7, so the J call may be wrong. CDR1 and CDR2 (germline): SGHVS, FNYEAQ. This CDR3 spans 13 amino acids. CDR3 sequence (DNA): TGTGCCAGCAGTACCCTCTCCTACAATGAGCAGTACTTC. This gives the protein CASSTLSYNEQYF.

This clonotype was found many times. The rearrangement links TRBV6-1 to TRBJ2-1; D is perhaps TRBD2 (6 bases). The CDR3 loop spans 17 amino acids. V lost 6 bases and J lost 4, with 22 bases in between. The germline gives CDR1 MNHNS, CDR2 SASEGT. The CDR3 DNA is TGTGCCAGCAGCGACCCGGGACTCGCCACGGTTTACAATGAGCAGTTCTTC. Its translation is CASSDPGLATVYNEQFF.

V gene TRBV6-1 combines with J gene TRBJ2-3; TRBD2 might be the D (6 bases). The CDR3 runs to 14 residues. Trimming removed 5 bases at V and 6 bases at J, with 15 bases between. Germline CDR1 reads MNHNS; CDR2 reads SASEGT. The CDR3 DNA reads TGTGCCAGCAGTCCGCGGGGCTTTTGGGATACGCAGTATTTT. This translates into CASSPRGFWDTQYF.

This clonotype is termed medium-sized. The CDR3: CASSERGGGCCEKLFF. In nucleotides, the CDR3 is TGCGCCAGCAGTGAGAGGGGGGGGGGATGCTGTGAAAAACTGTTTTTT. The J gene is TRBJ1-4, the V gene TRBV10-1; TRBD1 is a possible D gene (6 bases). V was shortened by 2 bases and J by 7 bases, with 17 bases between the two germline ends. This CDR3 spans 16 amino acids. Germline CDR1 and CDR2: WNHNN and SYGVQD (reference sequence).

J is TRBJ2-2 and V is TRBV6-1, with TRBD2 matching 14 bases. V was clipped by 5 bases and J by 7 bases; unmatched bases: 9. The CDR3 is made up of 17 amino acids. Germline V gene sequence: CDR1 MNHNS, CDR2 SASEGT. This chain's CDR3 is CASSPIGLAGGGGELFF. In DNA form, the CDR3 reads TGTGCCAGCAGTCCCATCGGACTAGCGGGAGGAGGCGGGGAGCTGTTTTTT.

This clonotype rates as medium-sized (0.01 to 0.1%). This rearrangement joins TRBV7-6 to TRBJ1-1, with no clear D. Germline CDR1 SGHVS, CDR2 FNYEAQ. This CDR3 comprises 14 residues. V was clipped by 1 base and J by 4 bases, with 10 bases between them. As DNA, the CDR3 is TGTGCCAGCAGCTTAGGCATGGGGAGCACTGAAGCTTTCTTT. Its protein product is CASSLGMGSTEAFF. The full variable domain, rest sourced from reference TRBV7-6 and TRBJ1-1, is GAGVSQSPRYKVTKRGQDVALRCDPISGHVSLYWYRQALGQGPEFLTYFNYEAQQDKSGLPNDRFSAERPEGSISTLTIQRTEQRDSAMYRCASSLGMGSTEAFFGQGTRLTVV.

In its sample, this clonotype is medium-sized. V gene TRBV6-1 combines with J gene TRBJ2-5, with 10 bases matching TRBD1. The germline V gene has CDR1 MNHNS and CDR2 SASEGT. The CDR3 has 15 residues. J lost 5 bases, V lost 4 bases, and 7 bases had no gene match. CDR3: CASSAWTGGAETQYF. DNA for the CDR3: TGTGCCAGCAGTGCCTGGACAGGGGGTGCGGAGACCCAGTACTTC.

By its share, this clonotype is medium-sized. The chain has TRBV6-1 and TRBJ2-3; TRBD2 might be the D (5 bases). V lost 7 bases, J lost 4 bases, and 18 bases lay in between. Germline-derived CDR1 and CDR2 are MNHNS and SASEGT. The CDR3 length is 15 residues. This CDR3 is CASNGLGASPDTQYF. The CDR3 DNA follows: TGTGCCAGCAATGGACTGGGAGCCAGCCCAGATACGCAGTATTTT.

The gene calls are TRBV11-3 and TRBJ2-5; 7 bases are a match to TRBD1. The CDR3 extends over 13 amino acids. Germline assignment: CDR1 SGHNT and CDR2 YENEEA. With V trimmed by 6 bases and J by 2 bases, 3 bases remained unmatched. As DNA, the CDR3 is TGTGCCAGCAGGACAGGGCGGCAAGAGACCCAGTACTTC. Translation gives CASRTGRQETQYF.

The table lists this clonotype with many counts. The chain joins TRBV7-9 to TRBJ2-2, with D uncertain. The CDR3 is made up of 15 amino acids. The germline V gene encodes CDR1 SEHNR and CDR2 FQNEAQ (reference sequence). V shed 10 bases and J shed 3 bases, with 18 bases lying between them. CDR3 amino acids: CATDPRRSDTGELFF. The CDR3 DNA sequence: TGTGCCACCGACCCACGGAGATCGGACACCGGGGAGCTGTTTTTT.

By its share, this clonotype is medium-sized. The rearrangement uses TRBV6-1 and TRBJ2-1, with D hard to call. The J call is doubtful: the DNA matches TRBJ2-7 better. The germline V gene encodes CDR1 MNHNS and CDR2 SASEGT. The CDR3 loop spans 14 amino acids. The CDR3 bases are TGTGCCAGCAGTCCCTCGTCAACCTACAATGAGCAGTACTTC. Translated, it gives CASSPSSTYNEQYF.

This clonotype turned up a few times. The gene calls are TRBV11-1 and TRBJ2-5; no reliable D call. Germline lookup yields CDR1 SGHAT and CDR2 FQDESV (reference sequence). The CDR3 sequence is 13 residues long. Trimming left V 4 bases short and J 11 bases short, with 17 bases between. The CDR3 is CASSSVSPGEQYF. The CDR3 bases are TGTGCCAGCAGCTCGGTATCACCGGGTGAGCAGTACTTC.

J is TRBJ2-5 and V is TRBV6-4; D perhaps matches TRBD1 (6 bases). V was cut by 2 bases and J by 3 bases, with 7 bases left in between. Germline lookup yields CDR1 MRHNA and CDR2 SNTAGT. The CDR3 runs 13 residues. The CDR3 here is CASSDGGEETQYF. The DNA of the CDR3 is TGTGCCAGCAGTGACGGGGGCGAAGAGACCCAGTACTTC.

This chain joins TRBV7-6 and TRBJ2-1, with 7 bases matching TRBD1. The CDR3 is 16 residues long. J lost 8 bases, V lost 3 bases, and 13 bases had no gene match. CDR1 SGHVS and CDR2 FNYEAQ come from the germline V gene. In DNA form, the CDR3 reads TGTGCCAGCAGCTTCTCTATAGGGGGCGAGAACGATGAGCAGTTCTTC. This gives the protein CASSFSIGGENDEQFF.

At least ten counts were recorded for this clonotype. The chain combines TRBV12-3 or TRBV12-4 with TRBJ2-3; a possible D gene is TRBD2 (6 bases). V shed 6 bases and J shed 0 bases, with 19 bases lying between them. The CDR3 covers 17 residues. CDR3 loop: CASSLGGVGISTDTQYF. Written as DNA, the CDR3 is TGTGCCAGCAGCCTCGGAGGGGTGGGGATTAGCACAGATACGCAGTATTTT.

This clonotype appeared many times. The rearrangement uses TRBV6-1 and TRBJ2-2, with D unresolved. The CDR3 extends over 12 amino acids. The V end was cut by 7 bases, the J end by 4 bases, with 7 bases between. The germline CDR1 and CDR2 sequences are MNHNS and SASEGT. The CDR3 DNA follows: TGTGCCAGCATGGGTTTCACCGGGGAGCTGTTTTTT. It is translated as CASMGFTGELFF.

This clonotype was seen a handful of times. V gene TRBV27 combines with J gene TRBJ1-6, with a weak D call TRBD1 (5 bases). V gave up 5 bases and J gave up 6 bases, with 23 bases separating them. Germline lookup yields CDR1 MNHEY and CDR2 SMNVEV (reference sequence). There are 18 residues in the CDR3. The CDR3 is CASSTYFPGGTVNSPLHF. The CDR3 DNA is TGTGCCAGCAGTACATACTTCCCCGGGGGGACGGTTAATTCACCCCTCCACTTT.

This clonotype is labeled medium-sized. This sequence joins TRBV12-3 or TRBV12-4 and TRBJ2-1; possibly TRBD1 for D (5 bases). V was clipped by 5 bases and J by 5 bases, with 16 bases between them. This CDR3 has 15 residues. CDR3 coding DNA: TGTGCCAGCAGTCTAGGGGTCAGCCACGACAATGAGCAGTTCTTC. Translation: CASSLGVSHDNEQFF.

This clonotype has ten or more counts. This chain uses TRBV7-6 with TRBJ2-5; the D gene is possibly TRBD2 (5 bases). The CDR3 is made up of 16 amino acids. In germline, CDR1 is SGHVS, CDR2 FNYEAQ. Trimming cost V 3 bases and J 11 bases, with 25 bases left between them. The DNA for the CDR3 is TGTGCCAGCAGCTTGACCTCTGGGAATACGGGGAATGAGCAGTACTTC. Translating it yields CASSLTSGNTGNEQYF.

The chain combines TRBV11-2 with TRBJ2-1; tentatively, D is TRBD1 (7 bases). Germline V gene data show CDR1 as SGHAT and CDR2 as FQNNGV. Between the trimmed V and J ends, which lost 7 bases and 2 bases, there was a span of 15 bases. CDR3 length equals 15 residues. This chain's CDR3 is CASNQGGPTYNEQFF. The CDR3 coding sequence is TGTGCCAGCAACCAGGGGGGACCCACCTACAATGAGCAGTTCTTC.

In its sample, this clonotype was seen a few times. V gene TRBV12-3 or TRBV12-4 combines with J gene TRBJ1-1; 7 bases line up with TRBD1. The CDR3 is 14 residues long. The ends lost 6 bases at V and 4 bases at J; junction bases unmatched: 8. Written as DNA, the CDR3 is TGTGCCAGCAGCAGACAGGGAGGGAGCACTGAAGCTTTCTTT. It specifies CASSRQGGSTEAFF.